The clone carrying this T cell receptor (beta chain) has just a few counts. Its specificity is not known. CDR3 length equals 15 residues. Germline values: CDR1 MNHEY, CDR2 SVGAGI. V lost 1 base and J lost 2; bases outside the gene matches: 4. This sample is drawn from a study of T cell repertoires in cytomegalovirus infection. Study details: Public TCR beta signatures indicated both CMV infection and matching HLA type. Study findings and constraints: Ex vivo responses were dominated by HLA-C-restricted CMV-specific TCR beta clonotypes. CMV carriers with the relevant HLA were identified by cumulative public TCR beta family frequency.

TCRdb recomputed calls from the reads with MiXCR, one row per CDR3 protein. The table shows about 920,000 distinct CDR3 sequences, with approximately 32% occurring only once. The clonotype comes from a human donor in good health (CMV status not recorded). Some clones in this sample may be carry-over from other donors' samples. The material sequenced was cultured CD8+ T cells from PBMCs, taken from culture after CMV antigen stimulation. The chain links TRBV6-5 to TRBJ2-5, with 7 bases lining up with TRBD1. The CDR3 DNA reads TGTGCCAGCAGTTACTATTCAGGGGGACAAGAGACCCAGTACTTC. Translating it yields CASSYYSGGQETQYF.